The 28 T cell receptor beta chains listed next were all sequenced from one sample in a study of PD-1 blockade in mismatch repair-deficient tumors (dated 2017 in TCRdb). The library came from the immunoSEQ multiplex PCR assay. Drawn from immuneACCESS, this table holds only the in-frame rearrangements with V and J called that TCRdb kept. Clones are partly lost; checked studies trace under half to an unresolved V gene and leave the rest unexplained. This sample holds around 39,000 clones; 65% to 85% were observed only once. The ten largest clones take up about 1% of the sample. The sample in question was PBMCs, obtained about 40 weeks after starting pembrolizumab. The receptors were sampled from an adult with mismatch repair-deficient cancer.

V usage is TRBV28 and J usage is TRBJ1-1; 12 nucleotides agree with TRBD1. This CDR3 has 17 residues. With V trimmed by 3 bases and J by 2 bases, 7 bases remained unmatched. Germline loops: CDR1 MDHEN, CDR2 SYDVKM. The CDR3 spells CASSFPGQGATNTEAFF. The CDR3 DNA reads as TGTGCCAGCAGTTTCCCGGGACAGGGGGCCACAAACACTGAAGCTTTCTTT.

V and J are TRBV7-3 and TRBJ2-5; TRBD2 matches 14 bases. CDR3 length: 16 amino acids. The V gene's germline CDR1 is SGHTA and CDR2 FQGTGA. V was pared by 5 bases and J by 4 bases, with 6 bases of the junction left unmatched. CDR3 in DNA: TGTGCCAGCAGCGGGGGGACTAGCGGGAGAATAGAGACCCAGTACTTC. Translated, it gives CASSGGTSGRIETQYF.

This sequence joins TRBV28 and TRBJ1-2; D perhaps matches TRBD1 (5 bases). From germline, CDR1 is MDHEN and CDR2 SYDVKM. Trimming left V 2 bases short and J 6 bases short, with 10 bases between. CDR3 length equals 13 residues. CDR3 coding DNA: TGTGCCAGCAGTTTAGGGGGGACTAATGGCTACACCTTC. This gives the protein CASSLGGTNGYTF.

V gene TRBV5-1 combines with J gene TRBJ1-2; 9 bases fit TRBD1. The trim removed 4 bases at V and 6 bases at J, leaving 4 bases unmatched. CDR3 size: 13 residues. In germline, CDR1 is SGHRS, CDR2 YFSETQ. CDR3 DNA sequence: TGCGCCAGCAGCACGGACAGGGGAGATGGCTACACCTTC. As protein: CASSTDRGDGYTF.

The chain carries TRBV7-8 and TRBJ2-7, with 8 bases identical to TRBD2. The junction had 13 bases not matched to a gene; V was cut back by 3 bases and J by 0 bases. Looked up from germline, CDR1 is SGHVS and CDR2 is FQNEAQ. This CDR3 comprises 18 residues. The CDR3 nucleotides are TGTGCCAGCAGCTTTAGTATCGGGCTAGCGGGTAGCTCCTACGAGCAGTACTTC. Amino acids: CASSFSIGLAGSSYEQYF.

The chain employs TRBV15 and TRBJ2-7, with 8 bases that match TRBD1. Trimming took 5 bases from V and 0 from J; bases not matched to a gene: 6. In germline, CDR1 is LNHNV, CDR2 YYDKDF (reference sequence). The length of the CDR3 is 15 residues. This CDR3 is CATSPRTGLSYEQYF. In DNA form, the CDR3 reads TGTGCCACCAGCCCCCGGACAGGGCTCTCCTACGAGCAGTACTTC.

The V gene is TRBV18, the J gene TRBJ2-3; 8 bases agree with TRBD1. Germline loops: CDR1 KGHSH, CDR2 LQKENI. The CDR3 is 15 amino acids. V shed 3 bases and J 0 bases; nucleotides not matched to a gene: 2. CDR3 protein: CASSPDRGSTDTQYF. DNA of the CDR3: TGTGCCAGCTCACCCGACAGGGGTAGCACAGATACGCAGTATTTT.

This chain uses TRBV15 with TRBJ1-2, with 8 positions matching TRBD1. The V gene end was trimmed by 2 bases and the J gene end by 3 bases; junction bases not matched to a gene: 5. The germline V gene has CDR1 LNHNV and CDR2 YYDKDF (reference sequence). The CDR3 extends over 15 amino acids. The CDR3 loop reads CATSRIDRGDYGYTF. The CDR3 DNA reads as TGTGCCACCAGCAGAATAGACAGGGGCGACTATGGCTACACCTTC.

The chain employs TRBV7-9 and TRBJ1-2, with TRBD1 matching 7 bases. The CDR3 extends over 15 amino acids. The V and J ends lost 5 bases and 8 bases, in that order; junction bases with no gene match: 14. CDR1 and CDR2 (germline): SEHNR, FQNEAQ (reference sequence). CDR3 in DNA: TGTGCCAGCAGCGCTTATATAAGTGGGGACAGAGGCTACACCTTC. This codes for CASSAYISGDRGYTF.

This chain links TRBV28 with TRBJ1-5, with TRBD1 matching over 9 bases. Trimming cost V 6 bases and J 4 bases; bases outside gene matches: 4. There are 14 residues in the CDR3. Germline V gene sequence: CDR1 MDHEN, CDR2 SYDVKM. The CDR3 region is CASSETGGNQPQHF. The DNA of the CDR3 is TGTGCCAGCAGCGAGACAGGGGGAAATCAGCCCCAGCATTTT. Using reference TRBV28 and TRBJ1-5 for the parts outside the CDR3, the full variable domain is DVKVTQSSRYLVKRTGEKVFLECVQDMDHENMFWYRQDPGLGLRLIYFSYDVKMKEKGDIPEGYSVSREKKERFSLILESASTNQTSMYLCASSETGGNQPQHFGDGTRLSIL.

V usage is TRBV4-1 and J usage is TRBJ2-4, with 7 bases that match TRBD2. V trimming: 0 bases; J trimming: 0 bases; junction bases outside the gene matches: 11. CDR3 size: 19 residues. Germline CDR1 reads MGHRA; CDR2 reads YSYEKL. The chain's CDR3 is CASSQEGSLAEIAKNIQYF. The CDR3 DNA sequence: TGCGCCAGCAGCCAAGAGGGGAGTCTAGCGGAAATAGCCAAAAACATTCAGTACTTC.

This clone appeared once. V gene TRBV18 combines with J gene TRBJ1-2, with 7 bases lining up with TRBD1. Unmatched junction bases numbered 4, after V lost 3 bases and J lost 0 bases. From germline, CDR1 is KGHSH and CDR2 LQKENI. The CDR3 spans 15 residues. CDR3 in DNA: TGTGCCAGCTCACCGACAGGGATCCCTAACTATGGCTACACCTTC. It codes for CASSPTGIPNYGYTF.

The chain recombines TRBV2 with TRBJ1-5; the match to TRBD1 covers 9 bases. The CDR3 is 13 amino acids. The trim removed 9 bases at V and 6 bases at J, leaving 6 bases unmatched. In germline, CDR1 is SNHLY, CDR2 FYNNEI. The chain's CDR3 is CASRQGEGQPQHF. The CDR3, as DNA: TGTGCCAGTCGACAGGGGGAAGGTCAGCCCCAGCATTTT.

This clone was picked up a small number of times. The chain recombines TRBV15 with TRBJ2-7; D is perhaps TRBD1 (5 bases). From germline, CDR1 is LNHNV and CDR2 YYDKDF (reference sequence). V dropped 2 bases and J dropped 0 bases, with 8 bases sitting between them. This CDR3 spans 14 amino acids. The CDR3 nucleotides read TGTGCCACCAGCAGACTCCAGGGCTCCTACGAGCAGTACTTC. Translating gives CATSRLQGSYEQYF. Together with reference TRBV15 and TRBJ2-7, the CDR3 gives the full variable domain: DAMVIQNPRYQVTQFGKPVTLSCSQTLNHNVMYWYQQKSSQAPKLLFHYYDKDFNNEADTPDNFQSRRPNTSFCFLDIRSPGLGDTAMYLCATSRLQGSYEQYFGPGTRLTVT.

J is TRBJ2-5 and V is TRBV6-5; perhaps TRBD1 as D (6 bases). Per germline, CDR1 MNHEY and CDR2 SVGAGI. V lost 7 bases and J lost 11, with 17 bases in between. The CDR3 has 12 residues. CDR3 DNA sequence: TGTGCCAGCACCGATACAGGGTTGGAGCAGTACTTC. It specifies CASTDTGLEQYF.

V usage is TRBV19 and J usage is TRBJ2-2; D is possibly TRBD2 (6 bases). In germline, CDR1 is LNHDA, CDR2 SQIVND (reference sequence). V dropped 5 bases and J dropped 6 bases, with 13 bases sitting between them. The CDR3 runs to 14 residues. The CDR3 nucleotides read TGTGCCAGTAGTCAGGGAGGTATAGCCGGGGAGCTGTTTTTT. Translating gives CASSQGGIAGELFF.

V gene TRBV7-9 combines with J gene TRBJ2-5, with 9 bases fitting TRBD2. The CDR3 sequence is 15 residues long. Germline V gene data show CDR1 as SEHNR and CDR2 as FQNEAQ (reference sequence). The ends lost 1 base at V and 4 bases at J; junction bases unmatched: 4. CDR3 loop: CASSLETSGLETQYF. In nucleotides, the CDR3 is TGTGCCAGCAGCTTAGAGACTAGCGGTTTAGAGACCCAGTACTTC. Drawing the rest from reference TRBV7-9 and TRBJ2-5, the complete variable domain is DTGVSQNPRHKITKRGQNVTFRCDPISEHNRLYWYRQTLGQGPEFLTYFQNEAQLEKSRLLSDRFSAERPKGSFSTLEIQRTEQGDSAMYLCASSLETSGLETQYFGPGTRLLVL.

The CDR3 is CASSLGQVLFF. CDR3 in DNA: TGTGCCAGCAGTTTGGGACAGGTTCTGTTCTTC. The rearrangement uses TRBV27 and TRBJ2-1; 8 bases are shared with TRBD1. V dropped 3 bases and J dropped 15; count of bases not matched to a gene: 4. Germline lookup yields CDR1 MNHEY and CDR2 SMNVEV (reference sequence). The CDR3 contains 11 residues.

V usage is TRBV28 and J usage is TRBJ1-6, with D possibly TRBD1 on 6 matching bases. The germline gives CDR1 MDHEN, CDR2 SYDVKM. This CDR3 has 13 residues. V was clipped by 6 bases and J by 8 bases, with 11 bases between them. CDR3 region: CASRGQWDSPLHF. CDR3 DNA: TGTGCCAGCAGAGGACAGTGGGATTCACCCCTCCACTTT.

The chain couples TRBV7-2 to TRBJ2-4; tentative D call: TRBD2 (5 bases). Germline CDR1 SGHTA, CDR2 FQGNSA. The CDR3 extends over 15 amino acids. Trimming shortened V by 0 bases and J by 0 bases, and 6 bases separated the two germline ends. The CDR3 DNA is TGTGCCAGCAGCTTAGCTGGACTAGCCAAAAACATTCAGTACTTC. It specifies CASSLAGLAKNIQYF.

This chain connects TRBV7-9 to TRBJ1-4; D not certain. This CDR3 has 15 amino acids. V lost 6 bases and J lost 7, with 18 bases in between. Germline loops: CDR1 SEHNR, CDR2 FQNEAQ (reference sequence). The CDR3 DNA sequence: TGTGCCAGCAGTTCGCCGGGAGCATATGCTGAAAAACTGTTTTTT. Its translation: CASSSPGAYAEKLFF. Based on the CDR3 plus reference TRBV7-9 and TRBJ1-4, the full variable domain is DTGVSQNPRHKITKRGQNVTFRCDPISEHNRLYWYRQTLGQGPEFLTYFQNEAQLEKSRLLSDRFSAERPKGSFSTLEIQRTEQGDSAMYLCASSSPGAYAEKLFFGSGTQLSVL.

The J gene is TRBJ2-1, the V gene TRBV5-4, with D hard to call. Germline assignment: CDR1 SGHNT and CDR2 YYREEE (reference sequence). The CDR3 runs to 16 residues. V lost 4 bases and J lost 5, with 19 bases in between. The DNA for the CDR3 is TGTGCCAGCAGCCAGCTGACTCCCAACCCCAACAATGAGCAGTTCTTC. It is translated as CASSQLTPNPNNEQFF.

CDR3 residues: CASSSRDRGRTGELFF. Here the CDR3 DNA reads TGCGCCAGCAGCTCCCGGGACAGGGGGCGAACCGGGGAGCTGTTTTTT. This chain joins TRBV5-1 and TRBJ2-2, with TRBD1 matching over 12 bases. Germline V CDR1 and CDR2: SGHRS, YFSETQ. The CDR3 spans 16 residues. V was pared by 3 bases and J by 5 bases, with 5 bases of the junction left unmatched.

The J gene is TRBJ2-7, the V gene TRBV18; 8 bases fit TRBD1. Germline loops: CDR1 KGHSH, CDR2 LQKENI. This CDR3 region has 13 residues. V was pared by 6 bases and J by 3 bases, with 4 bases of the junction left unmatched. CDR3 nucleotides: TGTGCCAGCTCCGGACAGGGAGGCTACGAGCAGTACTTC. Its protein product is CASSGQGGYEQYF.

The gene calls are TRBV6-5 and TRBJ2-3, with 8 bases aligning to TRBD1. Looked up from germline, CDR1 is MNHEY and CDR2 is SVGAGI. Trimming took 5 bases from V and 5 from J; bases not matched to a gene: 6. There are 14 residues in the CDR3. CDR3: CASSVRGHGDTQYF. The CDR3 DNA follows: TGTGCCAGCAGTGTCAGGGGGCATGGAGATACGCAGTATTTT.

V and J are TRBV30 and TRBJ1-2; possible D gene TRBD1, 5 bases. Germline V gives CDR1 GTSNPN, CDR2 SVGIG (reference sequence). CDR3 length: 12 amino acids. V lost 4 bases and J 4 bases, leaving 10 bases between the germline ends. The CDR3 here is CAWTGAAYGYTF. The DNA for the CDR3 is TGTGCCTGGACTGGGGCGGCCTATGGCTACACCTTC.

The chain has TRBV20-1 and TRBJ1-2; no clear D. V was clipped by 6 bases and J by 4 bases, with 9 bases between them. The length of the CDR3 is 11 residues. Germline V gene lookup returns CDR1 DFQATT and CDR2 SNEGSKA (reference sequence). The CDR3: CSAASGYGYTF. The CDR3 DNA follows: TGCAGTGCCGCCAGCGGCTATGGCTACACCTTC.

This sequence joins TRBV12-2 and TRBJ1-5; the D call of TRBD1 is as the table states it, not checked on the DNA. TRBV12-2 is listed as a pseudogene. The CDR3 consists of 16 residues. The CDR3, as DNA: TGTGCAAGTCGCCTACGACAGAGACCCGGCAATCAGCCCCAGCATTTT. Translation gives CASRLRQRPGNQPQHF.